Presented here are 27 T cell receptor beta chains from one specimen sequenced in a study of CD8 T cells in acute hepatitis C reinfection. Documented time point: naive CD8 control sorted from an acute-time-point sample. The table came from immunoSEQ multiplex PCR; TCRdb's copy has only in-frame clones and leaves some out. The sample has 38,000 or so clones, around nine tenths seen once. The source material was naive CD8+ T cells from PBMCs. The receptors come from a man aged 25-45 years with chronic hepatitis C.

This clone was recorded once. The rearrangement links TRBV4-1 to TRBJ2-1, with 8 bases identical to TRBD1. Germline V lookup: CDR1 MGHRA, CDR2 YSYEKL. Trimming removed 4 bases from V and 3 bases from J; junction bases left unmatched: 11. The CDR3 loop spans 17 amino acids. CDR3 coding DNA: TGCGCCAGCAGCCGCACCCCCGGGACAGGACACTACAATGAGCAGTTCTTC. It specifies CASSRTPGTGHYNEQFF.

The CDR3 sequence is CSVAGGGQQFF. The CDR3 DNA follows: TGCAGCGTTGCGGGGGGCGGCCAGCAGTTCTTC. The genes are TRBV29-1 and TRBJ2-1; possibly TRBD2 for D (7 bases). Germline CDR1 is SQVTM and CDR2 is ANQGSEA. The CDR3 covers 11 residues. V was pared by 4 bases and J by 11 bases, with 12 bases between.

In nucleotides, the CDR3 is TGTGCCAGCAGCGTCGGACAGGGTTATGGCTACACCTTC. Residues: CASSVGQGYGYTF. J is TRBJ1-2 and V is TRBV11-2; TRBD1 agrees at 8 bases. J was trimmed by 5 bases and V by 5 bases; bases with no gene match: 4. The CDR3 consists of 13 residues. Germline-derived CDR1 and CDR2 are SGHAT and FQNNGV.

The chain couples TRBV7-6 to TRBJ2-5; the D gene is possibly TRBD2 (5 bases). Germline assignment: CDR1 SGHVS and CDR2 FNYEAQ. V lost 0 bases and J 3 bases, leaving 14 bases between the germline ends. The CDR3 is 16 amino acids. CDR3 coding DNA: TGTGCCAGCAGCTTAGCGCTAGCCGTGGCAGAAGAGACCCAGTACTTC. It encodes CASSLALAVAEETQYF. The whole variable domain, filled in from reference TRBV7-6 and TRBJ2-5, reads GAGVSQSPRYKVTKRGQDVALRCDPISGHVSLYWYRQALGQGPEFLTYFNYEAQQDKSGLPNDRFSAERPEGSISTLTIQRTEQRDSAMYRCASSLALAVAEETQYFGPGTRLLVL.

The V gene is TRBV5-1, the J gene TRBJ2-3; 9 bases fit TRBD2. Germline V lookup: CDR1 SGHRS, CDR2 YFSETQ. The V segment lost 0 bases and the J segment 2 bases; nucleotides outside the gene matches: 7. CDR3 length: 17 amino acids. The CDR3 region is CASSLAASGTYTDTQYF. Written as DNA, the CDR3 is TGCGCCAGCAGCTTGGCCGCTAGCGGGACATACACAGATACGCAGTATTTT.

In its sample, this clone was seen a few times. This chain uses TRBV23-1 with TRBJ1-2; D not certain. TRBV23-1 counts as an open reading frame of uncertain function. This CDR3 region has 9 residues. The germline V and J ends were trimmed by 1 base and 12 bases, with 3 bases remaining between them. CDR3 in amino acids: CASSQLDTF. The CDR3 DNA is TGCGCCAGCAGTCAATTAGACACCTTC.

CDR3 protein: CASSGIGTGVYEQYF. In DNA, the CDR3 is TGTGCCAGCAGTGGGATTGGGACAGGGGTATACGAGCAGTACTTC. V usage is TRBV2 and J usage is TRBJ2-7, with 10 bases identical to TRBD1. The CDR3 has 15 amino acids. After removal of 4 bases from V and 4 bases from J, the junction contained 7 bases not matched to a gene. The germline CDR1 and CDR2 sequences are SNHLY and FYNNEI. The full variable domain, completed using reference TRBV2 and TRBJ2-7, is EPEVTQTPSHQVTQMGQEVILRCVPISNHLYFYWYRQILGQKVEFLVSFYNNEISEKSEIFDDQFSVERPDGSNFTLKIRSTKLEDSAMYFCASSGIGTGVYEQYFGPGTRLTVT.

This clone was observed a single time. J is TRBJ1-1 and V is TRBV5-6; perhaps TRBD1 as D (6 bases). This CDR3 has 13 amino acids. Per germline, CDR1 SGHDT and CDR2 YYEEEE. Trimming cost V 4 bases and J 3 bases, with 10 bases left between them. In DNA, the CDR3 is TGTGCCAGCAGCAAAACAGGGTACACTGAAGCTTTCTTT. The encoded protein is CASSKTGYTEAFF.

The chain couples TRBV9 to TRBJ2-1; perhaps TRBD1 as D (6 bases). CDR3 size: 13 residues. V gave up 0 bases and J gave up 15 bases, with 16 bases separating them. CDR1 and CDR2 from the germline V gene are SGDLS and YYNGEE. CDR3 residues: CASSVDGLGQPFF. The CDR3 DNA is TGTGCCAGCAGCGTAGATGGTCTGGGACAACCGTTCTTC. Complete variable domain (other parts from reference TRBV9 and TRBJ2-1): DSGVTQTPKHLITATGQRVTLRCSPRSGDLSVYWYQQSLDQGLQFLIQYYNGEERAKGNILERFSAQQFPDLHSELNLSSLELGDSALYFCASSVDGLGQPFFGPGTRLTVL.

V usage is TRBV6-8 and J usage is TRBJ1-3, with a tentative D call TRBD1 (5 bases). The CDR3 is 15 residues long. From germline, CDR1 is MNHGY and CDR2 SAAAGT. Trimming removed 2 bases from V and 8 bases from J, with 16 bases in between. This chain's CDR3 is CASSYPFGARDTIYF. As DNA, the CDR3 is TGTGCCAGCAGTTACCCCTTTGGGGCTCGTGACACCATATATTTT.

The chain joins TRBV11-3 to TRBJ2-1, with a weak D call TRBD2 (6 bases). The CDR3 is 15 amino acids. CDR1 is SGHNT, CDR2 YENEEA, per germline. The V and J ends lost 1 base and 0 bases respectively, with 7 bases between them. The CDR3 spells CASSLGGDSYNEQFF. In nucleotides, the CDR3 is TGTGCCAGCAGCTTAGGCGGGGACTCCTACAATGAGCAGTTCTTC.

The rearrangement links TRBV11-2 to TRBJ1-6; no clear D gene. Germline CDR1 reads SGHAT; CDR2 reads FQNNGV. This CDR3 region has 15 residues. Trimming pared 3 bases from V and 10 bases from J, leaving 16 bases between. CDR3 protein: CASSFESGLSSPLHF. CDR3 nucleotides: TGTGCCAGCAGCTTCGAAAGTGGCCTATCCTCACCCCTCCACTTT.

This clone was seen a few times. CDR3 residues: CASSGPDLNTEAFF. The CDR3 DNA is TGTGCCAGCAGTGGTCCAGACCTGAACACTGAAGCTTTCTTT. The V gene is TRBV13, the J gene TRBJ1-1; D is unclear. The CDR3 runs 14 residues. With 6 bases removed from V and 0 bases from J, the gap between germline ends came to 11 bases. From germline, CDR1 is PRHDT and CDR2 FYEKMQ (reference sequence).

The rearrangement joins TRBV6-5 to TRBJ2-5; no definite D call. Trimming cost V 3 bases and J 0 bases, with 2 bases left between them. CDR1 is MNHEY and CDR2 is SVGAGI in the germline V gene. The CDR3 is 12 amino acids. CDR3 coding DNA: TGTGCCAGCAGTTATGACCAAGAGACCCAGTACTTC. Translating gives CASSYDQETQYF.

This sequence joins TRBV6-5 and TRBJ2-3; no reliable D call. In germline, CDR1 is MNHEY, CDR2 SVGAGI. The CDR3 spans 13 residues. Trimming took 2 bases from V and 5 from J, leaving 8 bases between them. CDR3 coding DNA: TGTGCCAGCAGTTACGCCCTCATAGATACGCAGTATTTT. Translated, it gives CASSYALIDTQYF.

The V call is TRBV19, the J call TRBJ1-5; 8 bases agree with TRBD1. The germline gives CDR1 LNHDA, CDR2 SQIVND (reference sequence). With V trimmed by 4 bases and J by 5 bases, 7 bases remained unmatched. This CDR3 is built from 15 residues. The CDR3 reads CASSKSDRGYQPQHF. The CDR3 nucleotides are TGTGCCAGTAGTAAATCCGACAGGGGTTATCAGCCCCAGCATTTT.

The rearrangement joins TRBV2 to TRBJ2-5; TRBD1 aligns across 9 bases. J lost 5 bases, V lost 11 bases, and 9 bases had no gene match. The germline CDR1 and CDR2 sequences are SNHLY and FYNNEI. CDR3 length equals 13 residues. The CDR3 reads CARRDRVTETQYF. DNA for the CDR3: TGTGCCCGTAGGGACAGGGTCACTGAGACCCAGTACTTC.

CDR3 in DNA: TGCAGCGCCTTTGATAGGACTAGATCGTACGAGCAGTACTTC. Protein product: CSAFDRTRSYEQYF. The gene calls are TRBV29-1 and TRBJ2-7; 7 bases align to TRBD2. This CDR3 comprises 14 residues. CDR1 and CDR2 from the germline V gene are SQVTM and ANQGSEA. The J segment lost 4 bases and the V segment lost 7 bases, leaving 13 bases of the junction unmatched.

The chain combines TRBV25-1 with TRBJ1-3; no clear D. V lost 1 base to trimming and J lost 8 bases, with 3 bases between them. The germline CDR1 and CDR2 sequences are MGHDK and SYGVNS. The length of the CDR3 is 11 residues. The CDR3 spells CASSESYTIYF. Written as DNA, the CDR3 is TGTGCCAGCAGTGAATCCTACACCATATATTTT.

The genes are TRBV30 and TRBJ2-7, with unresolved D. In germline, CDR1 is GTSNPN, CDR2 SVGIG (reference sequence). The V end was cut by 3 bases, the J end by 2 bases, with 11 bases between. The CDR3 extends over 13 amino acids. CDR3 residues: CAWSSLAAYEQYF. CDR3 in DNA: TGTGCCTGGAGCTCTCTTGCGGCCTACGAGCAGTACTTC.

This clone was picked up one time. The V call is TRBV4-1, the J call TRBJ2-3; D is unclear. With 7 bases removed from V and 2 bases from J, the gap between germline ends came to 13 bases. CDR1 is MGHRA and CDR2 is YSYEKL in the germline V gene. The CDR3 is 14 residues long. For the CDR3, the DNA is TGCGCCAGCAAAGGGTGGGAATTCACAGATACGCAGTATTTT. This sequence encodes CASKGWEFTDTQYF.

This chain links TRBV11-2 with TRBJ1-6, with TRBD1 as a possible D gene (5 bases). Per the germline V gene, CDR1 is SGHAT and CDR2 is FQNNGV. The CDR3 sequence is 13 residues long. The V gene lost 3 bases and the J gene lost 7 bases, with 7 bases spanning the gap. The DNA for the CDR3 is TGTGCCAGCAGCTTGGGGCCAAATTCACCCCTCCACTTT. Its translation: CASSLGPNSPLHF.

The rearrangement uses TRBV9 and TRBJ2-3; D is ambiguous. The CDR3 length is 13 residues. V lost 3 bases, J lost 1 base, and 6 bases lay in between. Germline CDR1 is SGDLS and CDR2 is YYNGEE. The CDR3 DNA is TGTGCCAGCAGCGCATCAGGCACAGATACGCAGTATTTT. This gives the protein CASSASGTDTQYF.

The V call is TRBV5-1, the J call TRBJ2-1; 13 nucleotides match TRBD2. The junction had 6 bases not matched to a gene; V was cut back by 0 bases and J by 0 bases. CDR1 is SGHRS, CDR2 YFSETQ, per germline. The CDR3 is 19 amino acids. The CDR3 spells CASSLVGLAGVFSYNEQFF. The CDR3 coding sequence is TGCGCCAGCAGCTTGGTAGGACTAGCGGGAGTTTTCTCCTACAATGAGCAGTTCTTC.

The CDR3 DNA sequence: TGTGCCAGCGCCTGGGGAGAAGCAGAAGAGACCCAGTACTTC. The encoded protein is CASAWGEAEETQYF. V is TRBV6-6 and J is TRBJ2-5, with D possibly TRBD2 on 5 matching bases. Germline CDR1 and CDR2: MNHNY and SVGAGI (reference sequence). CDR3 size: 14 residues. V was clipped by 8 bases and J by 3 bases, with 16 bases between them.

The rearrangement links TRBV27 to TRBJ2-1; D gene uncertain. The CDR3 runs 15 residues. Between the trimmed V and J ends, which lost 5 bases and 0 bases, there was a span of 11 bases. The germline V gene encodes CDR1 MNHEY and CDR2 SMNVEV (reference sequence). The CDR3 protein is CASSALPSSYNEQFF. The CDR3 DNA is TGTGCCAGCAGTGCCCTCCCGAGCTCCTACAATGAGCAGTTCTTC.

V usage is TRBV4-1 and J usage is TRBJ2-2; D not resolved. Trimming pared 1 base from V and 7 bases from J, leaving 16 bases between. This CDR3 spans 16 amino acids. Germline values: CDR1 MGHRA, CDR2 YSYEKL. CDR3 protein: CASSQALGQTGGELFF. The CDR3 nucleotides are TGCGCCAGCAGCCAAGCTCTCGGTCAGACCGGCGGGGAGCTGTTTTTT.